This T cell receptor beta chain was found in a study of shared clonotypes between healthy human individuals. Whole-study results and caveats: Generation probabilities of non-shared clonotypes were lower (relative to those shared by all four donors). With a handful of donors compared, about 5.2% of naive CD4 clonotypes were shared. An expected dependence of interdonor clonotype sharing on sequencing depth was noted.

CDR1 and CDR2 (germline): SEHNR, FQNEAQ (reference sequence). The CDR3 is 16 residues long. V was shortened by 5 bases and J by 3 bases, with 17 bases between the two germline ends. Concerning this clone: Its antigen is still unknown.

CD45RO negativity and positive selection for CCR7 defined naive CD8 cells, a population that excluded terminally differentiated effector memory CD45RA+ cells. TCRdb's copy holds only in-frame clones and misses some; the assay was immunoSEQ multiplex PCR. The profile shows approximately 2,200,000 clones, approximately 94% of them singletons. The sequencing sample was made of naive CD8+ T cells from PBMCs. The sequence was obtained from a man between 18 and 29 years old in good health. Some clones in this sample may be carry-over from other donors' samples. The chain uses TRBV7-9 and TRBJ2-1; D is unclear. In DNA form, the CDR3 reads TGTGCCAGCAGCCCGAGTCGGGTGAACGGCTACAATGAGCAGTTCTTC. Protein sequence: CASSPSRVNGYNEQFF.